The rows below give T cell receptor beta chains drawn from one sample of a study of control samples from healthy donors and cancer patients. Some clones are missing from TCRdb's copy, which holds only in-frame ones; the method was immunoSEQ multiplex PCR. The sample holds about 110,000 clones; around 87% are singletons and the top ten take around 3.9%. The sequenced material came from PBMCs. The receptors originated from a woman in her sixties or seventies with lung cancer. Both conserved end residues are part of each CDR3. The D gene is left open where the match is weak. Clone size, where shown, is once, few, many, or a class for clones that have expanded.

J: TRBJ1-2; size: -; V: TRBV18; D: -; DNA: TGTGCCAGCTCACCGGACAGAAATTATGGCTACACCTTC; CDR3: CASSPDRNYGYTF
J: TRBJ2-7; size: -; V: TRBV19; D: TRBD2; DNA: TGTGCCAGTAGTATGATCGGGACTAGCGCCTACGAGCAGTACTTC; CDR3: CASSMIGTSAYEQYF
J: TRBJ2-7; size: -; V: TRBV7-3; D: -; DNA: TGTGCCAGCAGCCCATACATCGGTAACGAGCAGTACTTC; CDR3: CASSPYIGNEQYF
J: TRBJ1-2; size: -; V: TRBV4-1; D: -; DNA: TGCGCCAGCAGCCATTTCCCCAGCCTTCACTATGGCTACACCTTC; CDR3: CASSHFPSLHYGYTF
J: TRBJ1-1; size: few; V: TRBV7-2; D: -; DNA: TGTGCCAGCAGCTTCGCCGACACTGAAGCTTTCTTT; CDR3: CASSFADTEAFF
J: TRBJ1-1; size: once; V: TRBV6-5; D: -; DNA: TGTGCCAGCGGCTGGGGGCAGAACACTGAAGCTTTCTTT; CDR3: CASGWGQNTEAFF
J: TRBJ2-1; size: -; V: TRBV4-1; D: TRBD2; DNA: TGCGCCAGCAGCCAAGTTCTAGCGGGGGACAATGAGCAGTTCTTC; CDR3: CASSQVLAGDNEQFF
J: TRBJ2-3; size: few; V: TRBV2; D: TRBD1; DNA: TGTGCCAGCAGCCCCCGACAGGGGACAGATACGCAGTATTTT; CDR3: CASSPRQGTDTQYF
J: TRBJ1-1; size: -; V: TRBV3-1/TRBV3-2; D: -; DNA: TGTGCCAGCAGCCAATTCCCTTCGGTTGAAGCTTTCTTT; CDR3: CASSQFPSVEAFF
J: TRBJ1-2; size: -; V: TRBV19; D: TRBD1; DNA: TGTGCCAGTAGCGACAGGGGGAGAGGTTACTATGGCTACACCTTC; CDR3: CASSDRGRGYYGYTF
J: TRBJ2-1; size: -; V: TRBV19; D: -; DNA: TGTGCCAGTAGCCACACAACTGGAGGTGAGCAGTTCTTC; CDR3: CASSHTTGGEQFF
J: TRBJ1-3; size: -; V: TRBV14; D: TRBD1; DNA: TGTGCCAGCAGCCAAGGCCTGTCAGGGGGGGCTGGAAACACCATATATTTT; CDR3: CASSQGLSGGAGNTIYF
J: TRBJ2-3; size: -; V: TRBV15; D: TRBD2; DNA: TGTGCCACCAGCTATGGACTAGCGGGAGGTGGAGATACGCAGTATTTT; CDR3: CATSYGLAGGGDTQYF
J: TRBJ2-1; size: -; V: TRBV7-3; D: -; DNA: TGTGCCAGCAGCTTATTTCCGGGCAGGGGAGATGATGGTGAGCAGTTCTTC; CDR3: CASSLFPGRGDDGEQFF
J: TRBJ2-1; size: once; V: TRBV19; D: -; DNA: TGTGCCAGTAGTCCTCCTTCACTTTCCGGGGGTTTCAATGAGCAGTTCTTC; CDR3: CASSPPSLSGGFNEQFF
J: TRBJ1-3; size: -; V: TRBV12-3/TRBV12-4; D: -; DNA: TGTGCCAGCAGTTTGAGCGGAGGACACACCATATATTTT; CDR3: CASSLSGGHTIYF
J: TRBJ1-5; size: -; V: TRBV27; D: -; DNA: TGTGCCAGCAGTTTAGGCACAGGCCACTTTCAGCCCCAGCATTTT; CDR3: CASSLGTGHFQPQHF
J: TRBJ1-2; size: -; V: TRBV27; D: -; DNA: TGTGCCAGCAGTTTATCTGTCCAGGGCAATGGCTACACCTTC; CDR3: CASSLSVQGNGYTF
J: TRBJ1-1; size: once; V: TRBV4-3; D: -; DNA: TGCGCCAGCAGCCAAGATGGCGTGGGGGGGACTGAAGCTTTCTTT; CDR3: CASSQDGVGGTEAFF
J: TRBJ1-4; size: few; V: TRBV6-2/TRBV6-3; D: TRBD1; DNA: TGTGCCAGCAGTATTACCGGGACAGGGAGGAATGAAAAACTGTTTTTT; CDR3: CASSITGTGRNEKLFF
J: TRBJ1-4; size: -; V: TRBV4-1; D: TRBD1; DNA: TGCGCCAGCAGCCAAGGACAGGGGAGGTTTAGTGAAAAACTGTTTTTT; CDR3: CASSQGQGRFSEKLFF
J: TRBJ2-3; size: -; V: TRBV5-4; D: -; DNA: TGTGCCAGCAGCTTCGGGTCGCAAACAGATACGCAGTATTTT; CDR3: CASSFGSQTDTQYF
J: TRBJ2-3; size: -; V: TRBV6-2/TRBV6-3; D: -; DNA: TGTGCCAGCAGCTCCTGGGGGGGACAGCGCACAGATACGCAGTATTTT; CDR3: CASSSWGGQRTDTQYF
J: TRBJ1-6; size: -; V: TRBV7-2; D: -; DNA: TGTGCCAGCAGCTTAGAGGGCGGGATCCCTAATTCACCCCTCCACTTT; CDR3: CASSLEGGIPNSPLHF
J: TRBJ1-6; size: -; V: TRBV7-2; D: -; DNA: TGTGCCAGCAGCATGGAAGCTAATTCACCCCTCCACTTT; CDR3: CASSMEANSPLHF
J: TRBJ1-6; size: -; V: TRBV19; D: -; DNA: TGTGCCAGTAGTATCTTGAGGGCAGGCGGGAATTCACCCCTCCACTTT; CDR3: CASSILRAGGNSPLHF
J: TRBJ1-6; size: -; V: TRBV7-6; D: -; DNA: TGTGCCAGCAGCTTAGTGCTCTTTGCACCCCTCCACTTT; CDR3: CASSLVLFAPLHF
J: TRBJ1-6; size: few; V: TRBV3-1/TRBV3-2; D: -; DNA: TGTGCCAGCAGCCAAGATAACTATAATTCACCCCTCCACTTT; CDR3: CASSQDNYNSPLHF
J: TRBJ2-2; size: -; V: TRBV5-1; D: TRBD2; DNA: TGCGCCAGCAGCCTGAGGACTAGCGGACCCACCGGGGAGCTGTTTTTT; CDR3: CASSLRTSGPTGELFF
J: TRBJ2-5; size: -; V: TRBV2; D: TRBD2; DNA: TGTGCCAGCAGTAGTACTAGCGTCCAAGAGACCCAGTACTTC; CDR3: CASSSTSVQETQYF
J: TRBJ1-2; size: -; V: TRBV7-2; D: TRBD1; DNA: TGTGCCAGCAGCTCCCGGACAGGCTATGGCTACACCTTC; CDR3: CASSSRTGYGYTF